This T cell receptor (beta chain) was recorded in a study of blood T cell repertoires in COVID-19. Study in general: Acute and convalescent COVID-19 specimens originated in the United States, Italy and Spain.

As handled by the study authors: Quantification of nucleated cells was approximated via reference gene primer amplification. Some clones are missing from TCRdb's copy, which holds only in-frame ones; the method was immunoSEQ multiplex PCR. That table is the source of V, J and clone size, and D and trimming were worked out from the DNA. The sample carries fewer than 350,000 clones, more than 75% recorded once. The CDR3 extends over 14 amino acids. Germline V CDR1 and CDR2: SGHNT, YENEEA. Trimming pared 0 bases from V and 6 bases from J, leaving 12 bases between. Sequencing used PBMCs or T cells enriched from blood (not recorded which). The V call is TRBV11-3, the J call TRBJ2-7; D is unresolved. This receptor was identified in a middle-aged woman with acute COVID-19. CDR3 DNA sequence: TGTGCCAGCAGCTTAGATGAGTGGTACGGCGAGCAGTACTTC. Translated, it gives CASSLDEWYGEQYF.